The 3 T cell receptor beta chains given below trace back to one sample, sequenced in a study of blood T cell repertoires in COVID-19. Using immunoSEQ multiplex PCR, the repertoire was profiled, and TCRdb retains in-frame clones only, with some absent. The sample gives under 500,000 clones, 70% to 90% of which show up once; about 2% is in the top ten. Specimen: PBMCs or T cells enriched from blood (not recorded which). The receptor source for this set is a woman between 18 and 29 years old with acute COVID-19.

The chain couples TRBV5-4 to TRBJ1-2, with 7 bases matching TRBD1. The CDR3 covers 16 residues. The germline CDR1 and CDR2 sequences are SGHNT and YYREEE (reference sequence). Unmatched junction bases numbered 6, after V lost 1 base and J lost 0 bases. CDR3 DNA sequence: TGTGCCAGCAGCTTGCCAGGACAGGCCTCTAACTATGGCTACACCTTC. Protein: CASSLPGQASNYGYTF.

The CDR3 nucleotides read TGCGCCAGCAGCCAAGATCTTGCAGGGGGGAATGAAAAACTGTTTTTT. Residues: CASSQDLAGGNEKLFF. The V and J genes are TRBV4-1 and TRBJ1-4; 7 bases match TRBD1. The CDR3 is 16 amino acids. Losses at the gene ends were 0 bases for V and 5 bases for J; bases not matched to a gene: 6. Germline V gives CDR1 MGHRA, CDR2 YSYEKL.

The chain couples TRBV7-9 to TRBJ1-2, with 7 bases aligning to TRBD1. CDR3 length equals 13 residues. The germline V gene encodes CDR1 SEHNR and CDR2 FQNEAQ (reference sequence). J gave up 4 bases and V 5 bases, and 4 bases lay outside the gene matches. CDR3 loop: CASSPGQIYGYTF. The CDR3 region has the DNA TGTGCCAGCAGCCCGGGACAGATCTATGGCTACACCTTC.